The 5 T cell receptor beta chains below all came from one sample that was sequenced in a study of T cells expressing NK-cell markers. One entry per CDR3 protein, without DNA, is what TCRdb gives after re-calling the 5' RACE reads. The sample data list 4,000 to 6,500 distinct CDR3 sequences. The sample consisted of blood T cells: a sorted CD56 or NKG2C T cell subset, CD4+ or CD8+ T cells, or bulk PBMC T cells (not recorded which). The receptors come from a man between 18 and 35 years old in good health.

This chain connects TRBV20-1 to TRBJ2-1; the D call from TCRdb, TRBD2, cannot be confirmed without DNA. This CDR3 region has 18 residues. The germline V gene encodes CDR1 DFQATT and CDR2 SNEGSKA (reference sequence). The CDR3 loop reads CSAPAPLAGDPSGNEQFF.

The gene calls are TRBV15 and TRBJ2-1; no DNA is available, so the TRBD2 call from TCRdb remains unchecked. This CDR3 has 15 amino acids. Germline V gene lookup returns CDR1 LNHNV and CDR2 YYDKDF (reference sequence). The CDR3 loop is CATSRRTSGPQKPFF.

The chain combines TRBV2 with TRBJ1-2. Germline assignment: CDR1 SNHLY and CDR2 FYNNEI. The CDR3 extends over 12 amino acids. This chain's CDR3 is CASRPVNYGYTF.

This chain connects TRBV11-3 to TRBJ2-3; TCRdb gives TRBD1 as the D gene, but with no DNA this cannot be confirmed. Germline lookup yields CDR1 SGHNT and CDR2 YENEEA. The CDR3 totals 16 residues. The CDR3 protein is CASSLTGTGVTDTQYF.

The rearrangement uses TRBV6-5 and TRBJ2-7; TCRdb's D gene call, TRBD1, goes unchecked for lack of DNA. The germline V gene encodes CDR1 MNHEY and CDR2 SVGAGI. CDR3 length equals 19 residues. CDR3 sequence: CASRALTSPGQGIINEQYF.